This T cell receptor (beta chain) was recovered during a study of T cells in Graves' hyperthyroidism and ophthalmopathy (dated by TCRdb to the late 2010s). For the wider study: Peripheral blood was sampled at the time of initial diagnosis, prior to any treatment. Whether ophthalmopathy could be predicted prospectively was tested in an independent validation cohort made up of roughly 19 hyperthyroidism patients plus 17 patients who later progressed to ophthalmopathy. For training and testing, the 80 to 100 patients in the discovery cohort were randomly divided in a 7:3 ratio. TCR V-J signatures able to tell the groups apart were searched for in a discovery cohort of 90 to 100 patients, of whom more than 40 had Graves' ophthalmopathy and roughly 57 had stable Graves' hyperthyroidism. After blood sampling, hyperthyroidism patients were treated with methimazole at a starting dose of 30 mg daily, and ophthalmopathy patients were treated with high-dose intravenous methylprednisolone. TCR Vbeta CDR3 sequencing of 120 to 150 peripheral blood samples (under 45 ophthalmopathy, roughly 72 hyperthyroidism and approximately 17 progressor patients) is reported in the paper. In more than 5 Graves' hyperthyroidism patients, the study also compared T-cell repertoires from thyroid tissue with T-cell repertoires from blood. Here is what the overall study found, with its caveats: No statistical method was used to set the sample size in advance, and investigators knew the group allocation. A model built on a 13 V-J signature distinguished ophthalmopathy from stable hyperthyroidism, reaching roughly 88% sensitivity and 81.08% specificity in cross-validation and 80%/75% in testing. Most expanded thyroid clonotypes (frequency above 0.001) were also detected in blood, suggesting blood repertoires may reflect thyroid immune responses. In validation, progression to ophthalmopathy was predicted by the model with nearly 71% sensitivity and 72% to 85% specificity, a median of about 6.8 months before onset.

This clonotype was picked up many times. No antigen is known for it. There are no base qualities to consult, and no much larger clone falls within one base. A patient counted as having stable Graves' hyperthyroidism if no progression to ophthalmopathy occurred over 18 months of follow-up. Hyperthyroidism patients were newly diagnosed, had a disease duration of under 2 months, and were aged 18 to 65 years. Any patient with an uncontrolled infection, another autoimmune disease, pregnancy or lactation was excluded. Clinical symptoms, serum thyroxine and TRAb, thyroid ultrasound, and orbital computed tomography formed the basis for the diagnoses. PBMCs were separated from over 9 ml of fresh peripheral blood using Ficoll-Paque density gradient centrifugation. Total RNA was extracted using Trizol reagent, and RNA quality was assessed on an Agilent 2100 Bioanalyzer. The TCR beta CDR3 regions were amplified from RNA transcripts. A first-round RT-PCR of the TCR CDR3 used the HTBI primer set with the Qiagen OneStep RT-PCR kit. Libraries were constructed in a second round of multiplex PCR, after which size selection and purification were carried out. The libraries were sequenced on an Illumina HiSeq2000 using paired-end 100 bp reads. For the original study's pipeline: SOAPnuke was used to process the raw data, removing reads that contained adapters or uncalled bases, had a mean Phred below 15, or lacked an exact match to the constant primer or identifier. High-quality paired reads were merged with COPE v1.2.5, and unique nucleotide sequences were defined as clonotypes. Clonotypes were aligned to IMGT TRBV, TRBD and TRBJ reference segments using MiTCR v1.1. Only V-J combinations with frequency above 0.0001, covering roughly 99% of repertoires, were analysed. The TCS score was defined as the ratio of F50 (clonal expansion) to E x V (chaos), calculated using BLOSUM62-based TCRdist between CDR3 peptides within each V-J. Welch's t-statistics and random forest reduced 500 to 650 V-J features to 13, which were used in a naive Bayes classifier (R e1071). TCRdb handled the public reads itself, with Q25 trimming in fastp and clone calling in MiXCR, and kept productive beta chains. When rows share a CDR3 protein, they turn into one entry using the most common DNA and genes. TCRdb, rather than the study authors, made the V and J calls. The sample has about 200,000 distinct CDR3 sequences on record, around 17% of them singletons. Roughly two fifths of the sample goes to the ten largest clones.

The source of this sequence is a man between 40 and 49 years old with Graves' hyperthyroidism. Sequencing was performed on blood.

The CDR3 has the sequence CASSEPPGGNSPLHF. The nucleotide sequence reads TGTGCCAGCAGTGAACCACCAGGGGGAAATTCACCCCTCCACTTT. The V gene is TRBV6-1 and the J gene is TRBJ1-6; 7 of the junction bases match TRBD1. As encoded in the germline V gene, CDR1 is MNHNS while CDR2 is SASEGT. Trimmed from V: 2 bases; trimmed from J: 7 bases; junction bases lacking a gene match: 5. The CDR3 sequence holds 15 residues, the cysteine and phenylalanine included. Only the CDR3 part of the read is kept: 45 bases, read in frame from the first base.